This T cell receptor beta chain was recovered during a study of blood T cell repertoires in COVID-19. The V segment lost 4 bases and the J segment 5 bases; nucleotides outside the gene matches: 3. In germline, CDR1 is MGHRA, CDR2 YSYEKL. CDR3 size: 14 residues. The method was immunoSEQ multiplex PCR; TCRdb's version includes in-frame clones alone and lacks a portion of them. This sample has about 190,000 clones, with about 77% found just once. Input material: PBMCs or T cells enriched from blood (not recorded which). The V and J genes are TRBV4-1 and TRBJ2-1, with 9 bases matching TRBD2. The origin of this receptor is a woman in her forties or fifties with acute COVID-19. The CDR3 protein is CASSLRGGHNEQFF. The CDR3 region has the DNA TGCGCCAGCAGCCTGCGGGGGGGCCACAATGAGCAGTTCTTC.